This T cell receptor beta chain is drawn from a study of regulatory T cells in long-lasting Graves disease. Study at large: Graves' cases, newly diagnosed, had used antithyroid drugs under 3 months. Whole-study results and caveats: Persistent patients shared more public clonotypes (over 2,500) than new patients (about 930).

Time point here: newly diagnosed GD, antithyroid drugs for less than 3 months. PBMC RNA served as the TCR library source. Germline-derived CDR1 and CDR2 are SQVTM and ANQGSEA. V shed 5 bases and J shed 0 bases, with 10 bases lying between them. The CDR3 length is 13 residues. iRepertoire HTBI primers and Arm-PCR of CDR3 regions built TCR beta libraries. In the study's own analysis: The study identified roughly 59 TRBV and 14 to 15 TRBJ segments across samples. MiXCR was run by TCRdb on the multiplex PCR reads, yielding one entry per CDR3 protein. The V and J calls and clone size are TCRdb's, not the authors'. The repertoire holds about 400,000 distinct CDR3 sequences, with 15% as singletons. This clonotype was counted many times. No antigen is known for it. These same data were also listed under a study on T cells in Graves' hyperthyroidism and ophthalmopathy. Per that study: A set of HTBI primers served as the primers for a first-round RT-PCR of the TCR CDR3.

This chain links TRBV29-1 with TRBJ1-1, with D possibly TRBD1 on 5 matching bases. The TCR originated in a woman in her forties with Graves disease. The source was peripheral blood mononuclear cells (PBMCs), collected at new diagnosis, from a patient treated with antithyroid drugs. The CDR3 bases are TGCAGCGTTACGACAGTTATGAACACTGAAGCTTTCTTT. As protein: CSVTTVMNTEAFF. The whole variable domain, filled in from reference TRBV29-1 and TRBJ1-1, reads SAVISQKPSRDICQRGTSLTIQCQVDSQVTMMFWYRQQPGQSLTLIATANQGSEATYESGFVIDKFPISRPNLTFSTLTVSNMSPEDSSIYLCSVTTVMNTEAFFGQGTRLTVV.